This T cell receptor beta chain appears in the sequencing data of a study of blood T cell repertoires in COVID-19. Overall study context: The United States, Italy and Spain were the sources of the acute and convalescent COVID-19 samples. Sources were T cells, B-cell-depleted T cells, or PBMCs; the material itself was cDNA or gDNA.

This clone occurred a few times. Other nucleotide sequences in the sample specify the same CDR3. Germline V gives CDR1 KGHDR, CDR2 SFDVKD. After removal of 7 bases from V and 6 bases from J, the junction contained 5 bases not matched to a gene. The CDR3 sequence is 13 residues long. Original analysis: Scientists estimated how many nucleated cells there were by amplifying reference gene primers. Clones were read by immunoSEQ multiplex PCR, and TCRdb kept only the in-frame ones, dropping some. From that table come the V and J calls and clone size; the DNA was used to work out D and trimming. Here the sample spans approximately 140,000 clones, about four fifths being singletons.

The genes are TRBV24-1 and TRBJ1-2; 9 bases agree with TRBD1. The TCR sequence derives from a man between 70 and 80 years old with acute or convalescent COVID-19. The source material was peripheral blood. The CDR3 loop is CATSLTGGNGYTF. DNA for the CDR3: TGTGCCACCAGCCTCACAGGGGGCAATGGCTACACCTTC.